A selection of T cell receptor beta chains follows, all from one sample in a study of CD8 T cells in Susac syndrome. TCRdb recomputed calls from the immunoSEQ multiplex PCR reads with MiXCR, one row per CDR3 protein. The sample holds under 350,000 distinct CDR3 sequences; under 95% are singletons and the top ten take over 0.065%. The sequencing input was CD4+ T cells from PBMCs. The receptors derive from a human donor with multiple sclerosis. CDR3s include the opening cysteine and the closing phenylalanine or tryptophan. A D gene is named only where the DNA matches it firmly. Clone size is stated in some rows and not others, as once, few, many or a class when expanded.

J | size | D | V | DNA | CDR3
TRBJ2-3 | - | TRBD1 | TRBV6-5 | TGTGCCAGCAGCCTGGGGCGAGGGGGCCGGGATACGCAGTATTTT | CASSLGRGGRDTQYF
TRBJ2-7 | once | TRBD2 | TRBV20-1 | TGCAGTGTCCGCACAGGACTAGCGGGATTGTACGAGCAGTACTTC | CSVRTGLAGLYEQYF
TRBJ2-7 | - | - | TRBV30 | TGTGCCTTTAATGAGGTACTCTACGAGCAGTACTTC | CAFNEVLYEQYF
TRBJ2-2 | - | - | TRBV7-9 | TGTGCCAGCAGGTTTGGGACACTTAACACCGGGGAGCTGTTTTTT | CASRFGTLNTGELFF
TRBJ2-7 | - | - | TRBV11-2 | TGTGCCAGCAGCCCGGACTGGGCCCGTGGCGAGCAGTACTTC | CASSPDWARGEQYF
TRBJ1-5 | - | TRBD1 | TRBV4-1 | TGCGCCAGCAGCCAAGTCGCGGACAGGGAGGTCCAGCCCCAGCATTTT | CASSQVADREVQPQHF
TRBJ2-5 | - | TRBD1 | TRBV19 | TGTGCCAGTAGTGACCGGGACAGCGGCGGAGAGACCCAGTACTTC | CASSDRDSGGETQYF
TRBJ1-4 | - | TRBD1 | TRBV15 | TGTGCCACCAGCAGGGACAGGGGTGGAGAAAAACTGTTTTTT | CATSRDRGGEKLFF
TRBJ2-6 | - | - | TRBV6-5 | TGTGCCAGCAGTTACGGCAGAAGCTCTGGGGCCAACGTCCTGACTTTC | CASSYGRSSGANVLTF
TRBJ2-1 | - | - | TRBV29-1 | TGCAGCGTTGAATTGGATGAGCAGTTCTTC | CSVELDEQFF
TRBJ1-1 | - | - | TRBV3-1 | TGTGCCAGCTCACACACTGGACGTTCCACTGAAGCTTTCTTT | CASSHTGRSTEAFF
TRBJ1-1 | - | - | TRBV18 | TGTGCCAGCTCTCTCGGGGACAACACTGAAGCTTTCTTT | CASSLGDNTEAFF
TRBJ1-2 | - | - | TRBV29-1 | TGCAGCGTTGGGGGAGGTGACAGGCGCCTTTTCGGCTACACCTTC | CSVGGGDRRLFGYTF
TRBJ2-5 | - | - | TRBV20-1 | TGCAGTGCTAACCCCCTTGACTCAAAAGAGACCCAGTACTTC | CSANPLDSKETQYF
TRBJ2-1 | - | TRBD2 | TRBV19 | TGTGCCAGTAAGTCGGGAGGGCCGCCGATCCGGTTCAATGAGCAGTTCTTC | CASKSGGPPIRFNEQFF
TRBJ2-3 | - | - | TRBV20-1 | TGCAGTGCCCTTTTCGGGCGGACCGGGGATACGCAGTATTTT | CSALFGRTGDTQYF
TRBJ2-3 | - | - | TRBV19 | TGTGCCAGCGCCGGTAGCGGCTTCACAGATACGCAGTATTTT | CASAGSGFTDTQYF
TRBJ2-3 | - | - | TRBV7-9 | TGTGCCAGCAGCTTTCTACCTGATACGCAGTATTTT | CASSFLPDTQYF
TRBJ2-7 | - | - | TRBV20-1 | TGCAGTGCTAGAGACCCCCTAACCGGACGCAGGGTGGAGCAGTACTTC | CSARDPLTGRRVEQYF
TRBJ1-1 | - | TRBD1 | TRBV20-1 | TGCAGTGCTAGAAACCTCCGGGACAGCGAAGCTTTCTTT | CSARNLRDSEAFF
TRBJ2-7 | - | TRBD1 | TRBV5-6 | TGTGCCAGCAGCTTCGGAACAGGGGGCTCCTACGAGCAGTACTTC | CASSFGTGGSYEQYF
TRBJ2-3 | once | - | TRBV9 | TGTGCCAGCAGCGCCTCGGCCGGTAGCACAGATACGCAGTATTTT | CASSASAGSTDTQYF
TRBJ1-3 | - | - | TRBV12-3/TRBV12-4 | TGTGCCAGCAGTGGGACTAGCTCTGGAAACACCATATATTTT | CASSGTSSGNTIYF
TRBJ2-1 | - | TRBD2 | TRBV14 | TGTGCCAGCAGGGCTACTAGCGGGAGTTACGGTGAGCAGTTCTTC | CASRATSGSYGEQFF
TRBJ1-1 | - | - | TRBV12-3/TRBV12-4 | TGTGCCAGCAGTTCCGGGAAGGCTGAAGCTTTCTTT | CASSSGKAEAFF
TRBJ2-1 | - | - | TRBV7-9 | TGTGCCAGCAGCTTAGGTTTTGCGGGTGAGCAGTTCTTC | CASSLGFAGEQFF
TRBJ1-1 | - | - | TRBV15 | TGTGCCACCAGCAGCCACCTCGGACGGCAGAACACTGAAGCTTTCTTT | CATSSHLGRQNTEAFF
TRBJ2-3 | - | TRBD2 | TRBV5-1 | TGCGCCAGCAGCCCGGAGGGCACTAGCGGGGATACGCAGTATTTT | CASSPEGTSGDTQYF
TRBJ2-3 | once | - | TRBV6-2/TRBV6-3 | TGTGCCAGCAGCTATAGCGGTACCTTCACAGATACGCAGTATTTT | CASSYSGTFTDTQYF
TRBJ2-5 | once | - | TRBV5-1 | TGCGCCAGCAGCTTGGCCCCGACTAGACAGTTGGATCAAGAGACCCAGTACTTC | CASSLAPTRQLDQETQYF
TRBJ2-2 | - | - | TRBV30 | TGTGCCTGGAGTGTACAAACGTACGGGGAGCTGTTTTTT | CAWSVQTYGELFF
TRBJ1-5 | - | - | TRBV10-2 | TGCGCCAGCAGTGGGATCAATAGCAATCAGCCCCAGCATTTT | CASSGINSNQPQHF
TRBJ1-2 | - | - | TRBV7-2 | TGTGCCAGCCGGCCTACTACAGCATATGGCTACACCTTC | CASRPTTAYGYTF
TRBJ1-1 | - | - | TRBV30 | TGTGCCTGGAGTGGCAGCAGGGTCGGTGAAGCTTTCTTT | CAWSGSRVGEAFF
TRBJ2-7 | - | - | TRBV6-2/TRBV6-3 | TGTGCCAGCAGAGCTGTGGGCGATCCGACCTACGAGCAGTACTTC | CASRAVGDPTYEQYF
TRBJ2-2 | - | - | TRBV24-1 | TGTGCCACCAGTGATCCGCTCGGGGAGCTGTTTTTT | CATSDPLGELFF
TRBJ2-7 | - | TRBD1 | TRBV5-1 | TGCGCCAGCGGGACAGGAGCCTACGAGCAGTACTTC | CASGTGAYEQYF
TRBJ2-7 | - | - | TRBV30 | TGTGCCTGGAGTGGGGGTACTTTATACGAGCAGTACTTC | CAWSGGTLYEQYF
TRBJ1-1 | - | - | TRBV5-1 | TGCGCCAGCAGCTCCTCACGGAACACTGAAGCTTTCTTT | CASSSSRNTEAFF
TRBJ2-2 | once | TRBD2 | TRBV7-2 | TGTGCCAGCAGCGTATTAGCGGGGGGTTTCGGGGAGCTGTTTTTT | CASSVLAGGFGELFF
TRBJ2-6 | - | - | TRBV19 | TGTGCCAGTAGTATTCAGGGAACTGGGGCCAACGTCCTGACTTTC | CASSIQGTGANVLTF